This T cell receptor (beta chain) comes out of a study of blood T cell repertoires in COVID-19. Overall study context: Some COVID-19 samples were acute and others convalescent; all came from the United States, Italy and Spain. T cells, B-cell-depleted T cells, or PBMCs supplied cDNA or gDNA.

Source study methods: Counts of nucleated cells, estimated from reference gene primer amplification, were obtained. Measured with immunoSEQ multiplex PCR; TCRdb has only the in-frame clones, and not every one. That table supplies the V and J calls and clone size; D and trimming were determined from the DNA. The table lists about 170,000 clones, 84% of them singletons. CDR1 and CDR2 from the germline V gene are SGDLS and YYNGEE. The V end was cut by 3 bases, the J end by 6 bases, with 16 bases between. The length of the CDR3 is 14 residues. The sequencing sample was made of peripheral blood. The rearrangement joins TRBV9 to TRBJ2-7, with D possibly matching TRBD2 (5 bases). This clonotype was sampled from an older man with active or convalescent COVID-19. This CDR3 reads CASSAGWRSAEQYF. Here the CDR3 DNA reads TGTGCCAGCAGCGCGGGGTGGAGGTCGGCCGAGCAGTACTTC.